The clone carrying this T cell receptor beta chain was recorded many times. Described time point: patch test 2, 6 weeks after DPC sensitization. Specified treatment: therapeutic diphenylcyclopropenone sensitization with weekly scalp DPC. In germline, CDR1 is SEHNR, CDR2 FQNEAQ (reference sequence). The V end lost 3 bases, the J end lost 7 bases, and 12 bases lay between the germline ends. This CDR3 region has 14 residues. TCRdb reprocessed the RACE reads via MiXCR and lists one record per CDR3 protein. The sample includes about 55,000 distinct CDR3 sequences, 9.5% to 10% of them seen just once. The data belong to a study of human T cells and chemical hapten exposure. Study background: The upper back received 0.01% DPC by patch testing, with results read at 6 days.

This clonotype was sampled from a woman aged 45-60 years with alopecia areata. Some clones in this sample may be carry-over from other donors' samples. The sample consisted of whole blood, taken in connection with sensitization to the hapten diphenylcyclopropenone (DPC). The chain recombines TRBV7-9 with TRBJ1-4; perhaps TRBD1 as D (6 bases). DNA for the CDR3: TGTGCCAGCAGCTTCGACAGGCAAAGTGAAAAACTGTTTTTT. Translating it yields CASSFDRQSEKLFF. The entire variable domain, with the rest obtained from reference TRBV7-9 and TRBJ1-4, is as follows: DTGVSQNPRHKITKRGQNVTFRCDPISEHNRLYWYRQTLGQGPEFLTYFQNEAQLEKSRLLSDRFSAERPKGSFSTLEIQRTEQGDSAMYLCASSFDRQSEKLFFGSGTQLSVL.